One and the same sample provided the 31 T cell receptor beta chains below, sequenced in a study of CD8 T cells in Susac syndrome. RNA in amounts of about 0.5 to 1 ug was reverse transcribed with random hexamers. TCRdb re-called the immunoSEQ multiplex PCR reads with MiXCR, one entry per CDR3 protein. The sample lists about 400,000 distinct CDR3 sequences; 85% were seen once. The sequencing input was CD8+ T cells from PBMCs. Receptors originate from a human donor with multiple sclerosis.

The chain carries TRBV28 and TRBJ2-7, with a tentative D call TRBD2 (5 bases). This CDR3 comprises 15 residues. V was cut by 5 bases and J by 5 bases, with 19 bases left in between. The germline CDR1 and CDR2 sequences are MDHEN and SYDVKM. CDR3 region: CASSDPAYFGDEQYF. CDR3 sequence (DNA): TGTGCCAGCAGTGACCCCGCCTACTTCGGGGACGAGCAGTACTTC.

This clonotype showed up just once. The J gene is TRBJ1-1, the V gene TRBV19; D is unclear. Trimming removed 4 bases from V and 7 bases from J, with 13 bases in between. The CDR3 length is 13 residues. The germline CDR1 and CDR2 sequences are LNHDA and SQIVND (reference sequence). Here the CDR3 reads CASSTVDGYEAFF. The CDR3 DNA sequence: TGTGCCAGTAGTACCGTGGACGGCTATGAAGCTTTCTTT. The full variable domain, its missing parts supplied by reference TRBV19 and TRBJ1-1, is DGGITQSPKYLFRKEGQNVTLSCEQNLNHDAMYWYRQDPGQGLRLIYYSQIVNDFQKGDIAEGYSVSREKKESFPLTVTSAQKNPTAFYLCASSTVDGYEAFFGQGTRLTVV.

This clonotype was detected a few times. V gene TRBV27 combines with J gene TRBJ1-2; D not resolved. V was shortened by 5 bases and J by 3 bases, with 16 bases between the two germline ends. This CDR3 contains 15 residues. The V gene's germline CDR1 is MNHEY and CDR2 SMNVEV (reference sequence). In DNA form, the CDR3 reads TGTGCCAGCAGTCCCTCACCCGTTCCCTACTATGGCTACACCTTC. Its protein is CASSPSPVPYYGYTF.

The chain links TRBV7-2 to TRBJ1-1; D is unresolved. Germline V gene sequence: CDR1 SGHTA, CDR2 FQGNSA. V was clipped by 5 bases and J by 3 bases, with 10 bases between them. The CDR3 is made up of 13 amino acids. Here the CDR3 reads CASSLNSDTEAFF. CDR3 sequence (DNA): TGTGCCAGCAGCCTAAACTCCGACACTGAAGCTTTCTTT.

The chain has TRBV19 and TRBJ2-1; possibly TRBD2 for D (7 bases). Trimming removed 7 bases from V and 5 bases from J, with 12 bases in between. The CDR3 is made up of 13 amino acids. Germline V CDR1 and CDR2: LNHDA, SQIVND (reference sequence). The CDR3 sequence: CASMAGANNEQFF. DNA of the CDR3: TGTGCCAGTATGGCGGGGGCCAACAATGAGCAGTTCTTC.

This sequence joins TRBV6-6 and TRBJ1-1; D is possibly TRBD1 (6 bases). The germline V and J ends were trimmed by 2 bases and 0 bases, with 7 bases remaining between them. Per germline, CDR1 MNHNY and CDR2 SVGAGI (reference sequence). The CDR3 covers 14 residues. CDR3 in DNA: TGTGCCAGCAGTTACGCAGGGGTGAACACTGAAGCTTTCTTT. Translating gives CASSYAGVNTEAFF.

The V gene is TRBV27, the J gene TRBJ2-3; TRBD2 matches at 8 bases. Trimming removed 4 bases from V and 5 bases from J; junction bases left unmatched: 2. Germline CDR1 MNHEY, CDR2 SMNVEV (reference sequence). This CDR3 has 13 residues. The CDR3 loop reads CASSSGGGDTQYF. CDR3 coding DNA: TGTGCCAGCAGTTCCGGGGGGGGAGATACGCAGTATTTT.

The chain is built from TRBV6-6 and TRBJ1-2; D call uncertain. CDR1 and CDR2 (germline): MNHNY, SVGAGI (reference sequence). The ends were cut back, 2 bases at V and 3 bases at J, with 10 bases in the middle. The CDR3 consists of 14 residues. Written as DNA, the CDR3 is TGTGCCAGCAGTTACGAAGACGGGTACTATGGCTACACCTTC. Its translation is CASSYEDGYYGYTF.

The chain has TRBV6-1 and TRBJ1-5; D not certain. Trimming cost V 4 bases and J 0 bases, with 10 bases left between them. This CDR3 is 15 amino acids long. Germline lookup yields CDR1 MNHNS and CDR2 SASEGT. CDR3 coding DNA: TGTGCCAGCAGTGTTGTAAGAAATAGCAATCAGCCCCAGCATTTT. This codes for CASSVVRNSNQPQHF.

This chain joins TRBV2 and TRBJ2-7; D ambiguous. The ends were cut back, 6 bases at V and 6 bases at J, with 6 bases in the middle. Germline V gene data show CDR1 as SNHLY and CDR2 as FYNNEI. CDR3 size: 10 residues. In DNA form, the CDR3 reads TGTGCCAGCAGCGTCCGCGAGCAGTACTTC. Its translation: CASSVREQYF.

The chain's CDR3 is CATSTRGNEKLFF. The CDR3 DNA follows: TGTGCCACCAGCACCAGGGGTAATGAAAAACTGTTTTTT. V is TRBV15 and J is TRBJ1-4; D is possibly TRBD1 (6 bases). From germline, CDR1 is LNHNV and CDR2 YYDKDF (reference sequence). V was shortened by 4 bases and J by 4 bases, with 7 bases between the two germline ends. The CDR3 extends over 13 amino acids.

This chain uses TRBV5-1 with TRBJ2-2, with 7 bases that match TRBD2. CDR3 size: 16 residues. Trimming at V came to 1 base and at J to 5 bases, leaving 8 bases not matched to a gene. From germline, CDR1 is SGHRS and CDR2 YFSETQ. The CDR3 DNA follows: TGCGCCAGCAGCTTGCTTGGCGGGAGTAGTACCGGGGAGCTGTTTTTT. Amino acids: CASSLLGGSSTGELFF.

A word on this clonotype: An end of the junction does not agree with germline; a read error may underlie this. This sequence joins TRBV5-1 and TRBJ2-1; 12 bases match TRBD2. The CDR3 runs 15 residues. Germline loops: CDR1 SGHRS, CDR2 YFSETQ. DNA of the CDR3: TGTGCCAGCAGTTTACTAGCGGGAGGCGGCAATGAGCAGTTCTTC. It encodes CASSLLAGGGNEQFF. Supplemented by reference TRBV5-1 and TRBJ2-1, the full variable domain reads KAGVTQTPRYLIKTRGQQVTLSCSPISGHRSVSWYQQTPGQGLQFLFEYFSETQRNKGNFPGRFSGRQFSNSRSEMNVSTLELGDSALYLCASSLLAGGGNEQFFGPGTRLTVL.

This chain links TRBV6-1 with TRBJ1-3; a weak D match, TRBD1 (5 bases). Germline values: CDR1 MNHNS, CDR2 SASEGT. The CDR3 runs 18 residues. V lost 5 bases and J lost 6, with 26 bases in between. The CDR3 loop is CASSRDRPARAEENTIYF. The CDR3, as DNA: TGTGCCAGCAGTCGGGACCGACCGGCAAGGGCGGAGGAAAACACCATATATTTT.

The chain is built from TRBV18 and TRBJ2-7, with TRBD1 matching 9 bases. This CDR3 has 16 residues. The ends lost 4 bases at V and 2 bases at J; junction bases unmatched: 9. The V gene's germline CDR1 is KGHSH and CDR2 LQKENI. The CDR3 DNA is TGTGCCAGCTCACTTCTAGGGACAGGGTGGGCCTACGAGCAGTACTTC. This translates into CASSLLGTGWAYEQYF.

The chain has TRBV4-1 and TRBJ2-3; 9 nucleotides agree with TRBD2. CDR1 and CDR2 from the germline V gene are MGHRA and YSYEKL. The CDR3 length is 15 residues. J gave up 6 bases and V 1 base, and 5 bases lay outside the gene matches. The CDR3 coding sequence is TGCGCCAGCAGCCAAGGTAGCGGGGGTCATGATACGCAGTATTTT. Its protein product is CASSQGSGGHDTQYF.

This chain uses TRBV7-3 with TRBJ2-3; 9 positions match TRBD2. CDR1 is SGHTA, CDR2 FQGTGA, per germline. The CDR3 totals 14 residues. With 5 bases clipped from V and 3 bases from J, the junction kept 3 bases outside the gene matches. For the CDR3, the DNA is TGTGCCAGCAGCCCGGGACTAGCAACAGATACGCAGTATTTT. It specifies CASSPGLATDTQYF. The whole variable domain, remainder taken from reference TRBV7-3 and TRBJ2-3, is GAGVSQTPSNKVTEKGKYVELRCDPISGHTALYWYRQSLGQGPEFLIYFQGTGAADDSGLPNDRFFAVRPEGSVSTLKIQRTERGDSAVYLCASSPGLATDTQYFGPGTRLTVL.

This clonotype was detected a few times. The chain joins TRBV6-2 or TRBV6-3 to TRBJ2-7; a possible D gene is TRBD1 (5 bases). V was clipped by 3 bases and J by 9 bases, with 9 bases between them. In germline, CDR1 is MNHEY, CDR2 SVGEGT. This CDR3 is 11 amino acids long. Here the CDR3 DNA reads TGTGCCAGCAGTTATGGGGCAGGGCAGTACTTC. Translation: CASSYGAGQYF.

This chain uses TRBV7-9 with TRBJ2-2; D gene uncertain. This CDR3 has 13 amino acids. Germline CDR1 SEHNR, CDR2 FQNEAQ (reference sequence). With 4 bases removed from V and 6 bases from J, the gap between germline ends came to 9 bases. The CDR3 DNA reads as TGTGCCAGCAGCTCTGGGGATGCCGGGGAGCTGTTTTTT. This translates into CASSSGDAGELFF.

The rearrangement links TRBV19 to TRBJ2-7; D may be TRBD1 (5 bases). Germline V CDR1 and CDR2: LNHDA, SQIVND (reference sequence). With 4 bases removed from V and 2 bases from J, the gap between germline ends came to 9 bases. The CDR3 has 13 amino acids. The CDR3 reads CASSTDITYEQYF. The CDR3 coding sequence is TGTGCCAGTAGTACGGACATAACCTACGAGCAGTACTTC.

The V gene is TRBV11-2, the J gene TRBJ2-2; D may correspond to TRBD1 or TRBD2 (5 bases each). Germline V gives CDR1 SGHAT, CDR2 FQNNGV. V was shortened by 1 base and J by 0 bases, with 9 bases between the two germline ends. CDR3 length: 16 amino acids. The CDR3 spells CASSLVGTANTGELFF. The CDR3 DNA is TGTGCCAGCAGCTTAGTGGGGACCGCGAACACCGGGGAGCTGTTTTTT.

The chain recombines TRBV7-9 with TRBJ2-1, with D maybe TRBD1 (5 bases). V lost 1 base, J lost 4 bases, and 8 bases lay in between. This CDR3 has 14 residues. Germline V gene sequence: CDR1 SEHNR, CDR2 FQNEAQ (reference sequence). Here the CDR3 reads CASSLVQGYNEQFF. CDR3 nucleotide sequence: TGTGCCAGCAGCTTAGTCCAGGGTTACAATGAGCAGTTCTTC.

V gene TRBV25-1 combines with J gene TRBJ1-2; D may be TRBD1 (6 bases). Germline CDR1 reads MGHDK; CDR2 reads SYGVNS. CDR3 length: 16 amino acids. The germline V and J ends were trimmed by 3 bases and 6 bases, with 20 bases remaining between them. CDR3 nucleotide sequence: TGTGCCAGCAGTGACCATGCAGAGGGACAAGTCGATGGCTACACCTTC. Translated: CASSDHAEGQVDGYTF.

This clonotype has a single count. V and J are TRBV5-4 and TRBJ2-1; the match to TRBD2 covers 11 bases. The germline V gene has CDR1 SGHNT and CDR2 YYREEE (reference sequence). The CDR3 covers 17 residues. J gave up 6 bases and V 3 bases, and 11 bases lay outside the gene matches. The CDR3 is CASSWELAGVTGNEQFF. The CDR3 nucleotides read TGTGCCAGCAGCTGGGAACTAGCGGGAGTTACTGGCAATGAGCAGTTCTTC.

CDR3 sequence (DNA): TGTGCCAGCTCACCCCCAGAGGGGAATACTGAAGCTTTCTTT. This codes for CASSPPEGNTEAFF. The V gene is TRBV18, the J gene TRBJ1-1, with TRBD1 as a possible D gene (5 bases). In germline, CDR1 is KGHSH, CDR2 LQKENI. The germline V and J ends were trimmed by 3 bases and 5 bases, with 13 bases remaining between them. The CDR3 runs to 14 residues.

This clonotype was observed a few times. V and J are TRBV20-1 and TRBJ2-7, with 7 positions matching TRBD2. Germline assignment: CDR1 DFQATT and CDR2 SNEGSKA (reference sequence). This CDR3 region has 13 residues. Germline trimming cut 4 bases from V and 2 bases from J; bases unmatched to any gene: 5. CDR3 region: CSAKTSGAYEQYF. The CDR3 nucleotides are TGCAGTGCTAAAACCAGCGGGGCCTACGAGCAGTACTTC.

The J gene is TRBJ1-2, the V gene TRBV29-1; 7 bases map to TRBD1. The germline CDR1 and CDR2 sequences are SQVTM and ANQGSEA. This CDR3 region has 12 residues. With 1 base clipped from V and 8 bases from J, the junction kept 4 bases outside the gene matches. Here the CDR3 DNA reads TGCAGCGTTGAAGTAGGGGGCGTCGGCTACACCTTC. Protein sequence: CSVEVGGVGYTF.

The V call is TRBV28, the J call TRBJ1-1; D unclear. V lost 3 bases and J lost 0, with 8 bases in between. CDR1 is MDHEN and CDR2 is SYDVKM in the germline V gene. The CDR3 runs to 14 residues. The CDR3 here is CASSFTQVNTEAFF. CDR3 bases: TGTGCCAGCAGTTTTACCCAGGTGAACACTGAAGCTTTCTTT.

The J gene is TRBJ2-5, the V gene TRBV15, with D perhaps given as TRBD1 or TRBD2 (5 bases each). CDR1 and CDR2 (germline): LNHNV, YYDKDF (reference sequence). The CDR3 runs 15 residues. Trimming shortened V by 0 bases and J by 4 bases, and 12 bases separated the two germline ends. The CDR3 is CATSRDRGDGETQYF. CDR3 sequence (DNA): TGTGCCACCAGCAGAGATCGAGGGGATGGAGAGACCCAGTACTTC. The whole variable domain, remainder taken from reference TRBV15 and TRBJ2-5, is DAMVIQNPRYQVTQFGKPVTLSCSQTLNHNVMYWYQQKSSQAPKLLFHYYDKDFNNEADTPDNFQSRRPNTSFCFLDIRSPGLGDTAMYLCATSRDRGDGETQYFGPGTRLLVL.

The chain couples TRBV7-8 to TRBJ2-1, with D perhaps TRBD2 (5 bases). V shed 8 bases and J shed 12 bases, with 20 bases lying between them. Germline V lookup: CDR1 SGHVS, CDR2 FQNEAQ. The CDR3 contains 13 residues. The CDR3 here is CASRGSLGEGQFF. In DNA form, the CDR3 reads TGTGCCAGCCGAGGGTCTTTGGGTGAGGGGCAGTTCTTC.

The chain carries TRBV28 and TRBJ1-1; a weak D match, TRBD1 (5 bases). This CDR3 has 14 amino acids. CDR1 is MDHEN and CDR2 is SYDVKM in the germline V gene. V shed 5 bases and J shed 1 base, with 11 bases lying between them. The CDR3 DNA follows: TGTGCCAGCAGTATGGACACGCCGAACACTGAAGCTTTCTTT. Protein product: CASSMDTPNTEAFF.